Below are 30 T cell receptor beta chains sequenced from a single sample in a study of shared clonotypes between healthy human individuals. Clones were read by immunoSEQ multiplex PCR, and TCRdb kept only the in-frame ones, dropping some. The data contain about 1,900,000 clones, about 95% of them singletons. CD45RO-negative cells were positively selected for CCR7, leaving out terminally differentiated effector memory CD45RA+ cells. The source material was naive CD8+ T cells sorted from blood. These receptors came from a man aged 18 to 30 in good health.

The V and J genes are TRBV11-2 and TRBJ2-7, with 7 nucleotides matching TRBD1. Germline loops: CDR1 SGHAT, CDR2 FQNNGV. The CDR3 runs to 14 residues. The ends lost 7 bases at V and 3 bases at J; junction bases unmatched: 9. The CDR3 nucleotides are TGTGCCAGCACCTTGACAGGGCTGGACTACGAGCAGTACTTC. This sequence encodes CASTLTGLDYEQYF. Looking up the rest from reference TRBV11-2 and TRBJ2-7 gives the full variable domain: EAGVAQSPRYKIIEKRQSVAFWCNPISGHATLYWYQQILGQGPKLLIQFQNNGVVDDSQLPKDRFSAERLKGVDSTLKIQPAKLEDSAVYLCASTLTGLDYEQYFGPGTRLTVT.

The J gene is TRBJ2-3, the V gene TRBV10-2, with 9 bases matching TRBD1. CDR3 length: 14 amino acids. Germline CDR1 WSHSY, CDR2 SAAADI. V shed 10 bases, J shed 1 base, and the junction held 6 bases outside the gene matches. CDR3 sequence reads: CATSRTGGTDTQYF. The CDR3 nucleotides read TGCGCCACCTCCCGGACAGGGGGCACAGATACGCAGTATTTT.

This sequence joins TRBV6-5 and TRBJ2-1; D uncertain. Germline V lookup: CDR1 MNHEY, CDR2 SVGAGI. Trimming took 6 bases from V and 7 from J, leaving 13 bases between them. The length of the CDR3 is 13 residues. CDR3 coding DNA: TGTGCCAGCAGGACACCTCAAGGGAATGAGCAGTTCTTC. It codes for CASRTPQGNEQFF.

The rearrangement joins TRBV9 to TRBJ2-2; D possibly corresponds to TRBD1 (5 bases). Germline assignment: CDR1 SGDLS and CDR2 YYNGEE. The V gene lost 0 bases and the J gene lost 7 bases, with 7 bases spanning the gap. This CDR3 comprises 13 residues. The CDR3 region is CASSVEGNGELFF. The CDR3 DNA reads as TGTGCCAGCAGCGTAGAGGGGAACGGGGAGCTGTTTTTT.

The chain carries TRBV7-9 and TRBJ1-5, with a possible D match to TRBD1 (6 bases). This CDR3 is 18 amino acids long. V lost 4 bases to trimming and J lost 1 base, with 20 bases between them. Germline V gives CDR1 SEHNR, CDR2 FQNEAQ (reference sequence). DNA of the CDR3: TGTGCCAGCAGCTCATCAGTCGGGGGCTCGGGGAGCAATCAGCCCCAGCATTTT. The encoded protein is CASSSSVGGSGSNQPQHF.

The V gene is TRBV7-3, the J gene TRBJ2-7, with a weak D call TRBD2 (6 bases). Germline V gene sequence: CDR1 SGHTA, CDR2 FQGTGA. Between the trimmed V and J ends, which lost 6 bases and 5 bases, there was a span of 20 bases. The CDR3 spans 15 residues. The CDR3 is CASSFLGGAGNEQYF. In DNA form, the CDR3 reads TGTGCCAGCAGTTTCCTAGGAGGGGCGGGGAACGAGCAGTACTTC.

This rearrangement joins TRBV7-8 to TRBJ2-7, with 7 bases lining up with TRBD2. The CDR3 extends over 14 amino acids. Germline V CDR1 and CDR2: SGHVS, FQNEAQ. Unmatched junction bases numbered 3, after V lost 4 bases and J lost 0 bases. The CDR3 loop is CASSWSGNSYEQYF. As DNA, the CDR3 is TGTGCCAGCAGCTGGAGCGGGAACTCCTACGAGCAGTACTTC.

The genes are TRBV4-2 and TRBJ2-7; the match to TRBD2 covers 7 bases. The germline V gene encodes CDR1 LGHNA and CDR2 YNFKEQ. The length of the CDR3 is 13 residues. Trimming cost V 4 bases and J 2 bases; bases outside gene matches: 2. The CDR3 sequence is CASSRAGAYEQYF. DNA for the CDR3: TGTGCCAGCAGCCGGGCGGGGGCCTACGAGCAGTACTTC.

The chain joins TRBV11-2 to TRBJ2-7, with TRBD1 matching 8 bases. CDR1 is SGHAT and CDR2 is FQNNGV in the germline V gene. The CDR3 covers 15 residues. The junction had 8 bases not matched to a gene; V was cut back by 4 bases and J by 3 bases. In DNA form, the CDR3 reads TGTGCCAGCAGCTCCCTTGGACAGGGCCACTACGAGCAGTACTTC. The encoded protein is CASSSLGQGHYEQYF.

In DNA, the CDR3 is TGCGCCAGCAGTGGCGGACTAGCGGGAGACTCCTACGAGCAGTACTTC. Protein product: CASSGGLAGDSYEQYF. This chain joins TRBV10-2 and TRBJ2-7; 13 bases align to TRBD2. The CDR3 length is 16 residues. With V trimmed by 4 bases and J by 0 bases, 3 bases remained unmatched. Germline-derived CDR1 and CDR2 are WSHSY and SAAADI.

This sequence joins TRBV9 and TRBJ2-7, with D perhaps TRBD1 or TRBD2 (7 bases each). Germline V gene data show CDR1 as SGDLS and CDR2 as YYNGEE. This CDR3 has 18 amino acids. Trimming cost V 4 bases and J 1 base, with 24 bases left between them. CDR3 nucleotides: TGTGCCAGCAGCCCAAGCGCAGGGGGGGCGGTTAGTTCCTACGAGCAGTACTTC. Translating it yields CASSPSAGGAVSSYEQYF.

To note about this clone: Other DNA variants within this sample encode the same CDR3. This chain connects TRBV6-5 to TRBJ2-1, with D possibly TRBD2 on 6 matching bases. The CDR3 has 15 residues. Trimming cost V 2 bases and J 0 bases, with 8 bases left between them. From germline, CDR1 is MNHEY and CDR2 SVGAGI. CDR3 in amino acids: CASSYLGGSYNEQFF. The CDR3 region has the DNA TGTGCCAGCAGTTACCTGGGGGGCTCCTACAATGAGCAGTTCTTC.

The chain links TRBV2 to TRBJ2-1; tentative D call: TRBD2 (5 bases). Trimming pared 6 bases from V and 12 bases from J, leaving 12 bases between. Germline lookup yields CDR1 SNHLY and CDR2 FYNNEI. The CDR3 totals 11 residues. The CDR3 loop reads CASRWVRGQFF. In nucleotides, the CDR3 is TGTGCCAGCAGGTGGGTACGGGGGCAGTTCTTC.

The chain links TRBV29-1 to TRBJ2-7; D tentatively reads TRBD1 or TRBD2 (6 bases each). CDR1 and CDR2 from the germline V gene are SQVTM and ANQGSEA. This CDR3 is built from 11 residues. V lost 4 bases to trimming and J lost 6 bases, with 10 bases between them. The CDR3 protein is CSVAQGGEQYF. In nucleotides, the CDR3 is TGCAGCGTTGCACAGGGAGGCGAGCAGTACTTC.

Note on this clone: The sample has other DNA sequences that encode this CDR3 too. The V gene is TRBV27, the J gene TRBJ2-2; D gene unclear. V was clipped by 5 bases and J by 0 bases, with 1 base between them. Germline V gene lookup returns CDR1 MNHEY and CDR2 SMNVEV (reference sequence). CDR3 size: 12 residues. CDR3 sequence: CASSTNTGELFF. CDR3 DNA: TGTGCCAGCAGTACGAACACCGGGGAGCTGTTTTTT.

This chain links TRBV4-1 with TRBJ2-4; 9 nucleotides match TRBD2. Losses at the gene ends were 1 base for V and 1 base for J; bases not matched to a gene: 14. Germline V gene data show CDR1 as MGHRA and CDR2 as YSYEKL. The CDR3 contains 20 residues. The CDR3: CASSQVLEGGRAVAKNIQYF. Written as DNA, the CDR3 is TGCGCCAGCAGCCAAGTATTGGAGGGCGGGAGGGCCGTTGCCAAAAACATTCAGTACTTC.

The rearrangement links TRBV29-1 to TRBJ2-3, with 10 bases aligning to TRBD2. Germline V gene data show CDR1 as SQVTM and CDR2 as ANQGSEA. V was pared by 6 bases and J by 4 bases, with 4 bases of the junction left unmatched. The CDR3 runs 13 residues. The CDR3 DNA reads as TGCAGCGTGAGCGGGGGGGACTCAGATACGCAGTATTTT. It is translated as CSVSGGDSDTQYF.

This chain links TRBV7-2 with TRBJ1-6; D is undetermined. Germline assignment: CDR1 SGHTA and CDR2 FQGNSA. The CDR3 contains 17 residues. V gave up 2 bases and J gave up 0 bases, with 11 bases separating them. The CDR3 DNA reads as TGTGCCAGCAGCTTACGAGGCCTACGCTCCTATAATTCACCCCTCCACTTT. This gives the protein CASSLRGLRSYNSPLHF. Supplemented by reference TRBV7-2 and TRBJ1-6, the full variable domain reads GAGVSQSPSNKVTEKGKDVELRCDPISGHTALYWYRQSLGQGLEFLIYFQGNSAPDKSGLPSDRFSAERTGGSVSTLTIQRTQQEDSAVYLCASSLRGLRSYNSPLHFGNGTRLTVT.

The chain couples TRBV11-2 to TRBJ2-7; D may be TRBD2 (5 bases). Looked up from germline, CDR1 is SGHAT and CDR2 is FQNNGV. The ends were cut back, 0 bases at V and 4 bases at J, with 16 bases in the middle. The CDR3 is 16 amino acids. In nucleotides, the CDR3 is TGTGCCAGCAGCTTAGATCACGGGGTCCGCGCATACGAGCAGTACTTC. Protein sequence: CASSLDHGVRAYEQYF.

The V and J genes are TRBV19 and TRBJ1-1, with 8 bases matching TRBD1. The CDR3 length is 15 residues. Germline V CDR1 and CDR2: LNHDA, SQIVND (reference sequence). V was pared by 0 bases and J by 5 bases, with 5 bases of the junction left unmatched. CDR3 in amino acids: CASSIETGVMTEAFF. The CDR3 region has the DNA TGTGCCAGTAGTATAGAGACAGGGGTGATGACTGAAGCTTTCTTT.

This chain joins TRBV4-1 and TRBJ1-5; unclear D gene. This CDR3 contains 14 residues. Germline CDR1 MGHRA, CDR2 YSYEKL. Trimming pared 4 bases from V and 7 bases from J, leaving 14 bases between. The DNA for the CDR3 is TGCGCCAGCAGCCCCATCGTAGGAGGACAGCCCCAGCATTTT. Translating it yields CASSPIVGGQPQHF.

About this clone itself: The sample carries other DNA sequences with the same CDR3. The chain is built from TRBV7-9 and TRBJ1-5; D is ambiguous. CDR3 length: 14 residues. Germline V lookup: CDR1 SEHNR, CDR2 FQNEAQ (reference sequence). V was cut by 2 bases and J by 0 bases, with 5 bases left in between. The CDR3 here is CASSLSFSNQPQHF. CDR3 DNA: TGTGCCAGCAGCTTAAGCTTTAGCAATCAGCCCCAGCATTTT.

About this clone itself: At the DNA level, this CDR3 is encoded by other sequences in the same sample as well. The chain links TRBV28 to TRBJ2-7; TRBD1 aligns across 7 bases. The V gene end was trimmed by 4 bases and the J gene end by 0 bases; junction bases not matched to a gene: 0. The CDR3 loop spans 13 amino acids. In germline, CDR1 is MDHEN, CDR2 SYDVKM. CDR3 in amino acids: CASSWTGSYEQYF. As DNA, the CDR3 is TGTGCCAGCAGTTGGACAGGCTCCTACGAGCAGTACTTC.

This chain joins TRBV4-1 and TRBJ2-1; D not certain. Germline assignment: CDR1 MGHRA and CDR2 YSYEKL. V shed 1 base and J shed 4 bases, with 5 bases lying between them. CDR3 size: 13 residues. This chain's CDR3 is CASSQVLYNEQFF. CDR3 sequence (DNA): TGCGCCAGCAGCCAAGTACTATACAATGAGCAGTTCTTC.

This sequence joins TRBV13 and TRBJ2-5, with 10 bases lining up with TRBD2. The V segment lost 4 bases and the J segment 0 bases; nucleotides outside the gene matches: 5. This CDR3 is 16 amino acids long. The germline gives CDR1 PRHDT, CDR2 FYEKMQ (reference sequence). The CDR3 DNA reads TGTGCCAGCAGCTCTCCGGGACTAGCGAACCAAGAGACCCAGTACTTC. Amino acids: CASSSPGLANQETQYF.

V gene TRBV14 combines with J gene TRBJ1-2, with 8 nucleotides matching TRBD1. The CDR3 extends over 14 amino acids. The V gene's germline CDR1 is SGHDN and CDR2 FVKESK. J was trimmed by 5 bases and V by 3 bases; bases with no gene match: 5. The DNA for the CDR3 is TGTGCCAGCAGCCAGGACAGGGTGGGGTATGGCTACACCTTC. This gives the protein CASSQDRVGYGYTF.

The chain carries TRBV10-2 and TRBJ2-2; 9 bases line up with TRBD2. J was trimmed by 6 bases and V by 10 bases; bases with no gene match: 6. There are 13 residues in the CDR3. Germline loops: CDR1 WSHSY, CDR2 SAAADI. The CDR3 DNA is TGCGCCACTTTAGGACTAGCGTCCGGGGAGCTGTTTTTT. The encoded protein is CATLGLASGELFF.

The J gene is TRBJ2-5, the V gene TRBV7-9; a possible D gene is TRBD2 (6 bases). Germline CDR1 SEHNR, CDR2 FQNEAQ (reference sequence). The CDR3 is 15 residues long. Trimming took off 5 bases at V and 5 bases at J, with 18 bases between the two ends. CDR3 DNA: TGTGCCAGCAGCCTAAAGGCGGGGCGGGTGGAGACCCAGTACTTC. Translation: CASSLKAGRVETQYF.

The rearrangement joins TRBV4-3 to TRBJ2-1, with TRBD1 identical over 9 bases. In germline, CDR1 is LGHNA, CDR2 YSLEER. The CDR3 length is 13 residues. Losses at the gene ends were 5 bases for V and 8 bases for J; bases not matched to a gene: 4. The CDR3 spells CASSTRTGDEQFF. The CDR3 DNA follows: TGCGCCAGCAGCACCCGGACAGGGGATGAGCAGTTCTTC.

The chain couples TRBV4-3 to TRBJ2-7, with D unresolved. The V gene lost 1 base and the J gene lost 2 bases, with 9 bases spanning the gap. This CDR3 contains 14 residues. Germline V gene data show CDR1 as LGHNA and CDR2 as YSLEER. CDR3 sequence (DNA): TGCGCCAGCAGCCAAGTTCCGGTTACCTACGAGCAGTACTTC. Amino acids: CASSQVPVTYEQYF.